A selection of T cell receptor beta chains follows, all from one sample in a study of shared clonotypes between healthy human individuals. Profiled with immunoSEQ multiplex PCR; TCRdb holds only in-frame clones, not every one. The sample contains approximately 1,000,000 clones, approximately 80% of which appear only once. The specimen sequenced was memory CD4+ T cells from PBMCs. All receptors come from a man aged 18 to 29 in good health. Some clones in this sample may be carry-over from other donors' samples. CDR3s include the opening cysteine and the closing phenylalanine or tryptophan. D genes are given only for firm matches. Clone size is shown for a subset of rows, as once, few, many or a class of expanded clone.

D: .
V: TRBV27
length: 13
J: TRBJ2-5
size: .
DNA: TGTGCCAGCAGTTTGTATCAGGGTGGGGCCCAGTACTTC
CDR3: CASSLYQGGAQYF

D: TRBD1
V: TRBV5-6
length: 13
J: TRBJ1-2
size: .
DNA: TGTGCCAGCAGCATCCGGGACAGGGATGGCTACACCTTC
CDR3: CASSIRDRDGYTF

D: .
V: TRBV5-1
length: 16
J: TRBJ2-3
size: .
DNA: TGCGCCAGCAGCTTGGTTTTATGGGGTAACACAGATACGCAGTATTTT
CDR3: CASSLVLWGNTDTQYF

D: TRBD2
V: TRBV7-3
length: 16
J: TRBJ2-7
size: .
DNA: TGTGCCAGCAGCCCCACCTCTAGCGGAACGACCTACGAGCAGTACTTC
CDR3: CASSPTSSGTTYEQYF

D: .
V: TRBV5-1
length: 14
J: TRBJ2-1
size: .
DNA: TGCGCCAGCAGCGGAACTAGGGTCCACAATGAGCAGTTCTTC
CDR3: CASSGTRVHNEQFF

D: TRBD2
V: TRBV7-2
length: 16
J: TRBJ2-5
size: once
DNA: TGTGCCAGCACCTTCACGATAGCGGGGGGCGCTGAGACCCAGTACTTC
CDR3: CASTFTIAGGAETQYF

D: .
V: TRBV19
length: 12
J: TRBJ2-2
size: .
DNA: TGTGCCAGTACCACAGGGCCCGGGGAGCTGTTTTTT
CDR3: CASTTGPGELFF

D: .
V: TRBV6-5
length: 14
J: TRBJ1-3
size: .
DNA: TGTGCCAGCAGCCGCAAGTACTCTGGAAACACCATATATTTT
CDR3: CASSRKYSGNTIYF

D: .
V: TRBV5-1
length: 14
J: TRBJ1-5
size: .
DNA: TGCGCCAGCAGCACGGACAGTCCGAATCAGCCCCAGCATTTT
CDR3: CASSTDSPNQPQHF

D: TRBD2
V: TRBV7-2
length: 15
J: TRBJ2-1
size: few
DNA: TGTGCCAGCTCCAGGGGAGCGGGAGGGACGAATGAGCAGTTCTTC
CDR3: CASSRGAGGTNEQFF

D: TRBD1
V: TRBV19
length: 13
J: TRBJ1-5
size: .
DNA: TGTGCCACCCAGGGACAGGGAATAGGGCCCCAGCATTTT
CDR3: CATQGQGIGPQHF

D: TRBD1
V: TRBV28
length: 14
J: TRBJ1-2
size: .
DNA: TGTGCCAGCAGTTTATTTAAGGGACAGGGTTCCTACACCTTC
CDR3: CASSLFKGQGSYTF

D: .
V: TRBV28
length: 12
J: TRBJ1-1
size: .
DNA: TGTGCCAGTAAGGACACCAGGTTTGAAGCTTTCTTT
CDR3: CASKDTRFEAFF

D: TRBD2
V: TRBV7-9
length: 15
J: TRBJ2-7
size: .
DNA: TGTGCCAGCAGCTCAGGGACTAGCGGCCCCTACGAGCAGTACTTC
CDR3: CASSSGTSGPYEQYF

D: TRBD1
V: TRBV12-5
length: 16
J: TRBJ2-1
size: once
DNA: TGTGCTAGTGGTTGGACCGGACAGGGGGCGAGTAATGAGCAGTTCTTC
CDR3: CASGWTGQGASNEQFF

D: .
V: TRBV28
length: 16
J: TRBJ1-1
size: few
DNA: TGTGCCAGCAGTTCCCCCAGGAGCTCCATGAACACTGAAGCTTTCTTT
CDR3: CASSSPRSSMNTEAFF

D: TRBD2
V: TRBV28
length: 16
J: TRBJ2-6
size: .
DNA: TGTGCCAGCTTCCCGGGGGGGGCACCTGGGGCCAACGTCCTGACTTTC
CDR3: CASFPGGAPGANVLTF

D: .
V: TRBV7-2
length: 13
J: TRBJ1-2
size: .
DNA: TGTGCCAGCAGCCCAGGGGCAGGCTATGGCTACACCTTC
CDR3: CASSPGAGYGYTF

D: TRBD1
V: TRBV5-8
length: 16
J: TRBJ1-1
size: .
DNA: TGTGCCAGCAGCCCCGCTAAGGGGGCCGGGAACACTGAAGCTTTCTTT
CDR3: CASSPAKGAGNTEAFF

D: .
V: TRBV4-2
length: 13
J: TRBJ2-7
size: .
DNA: TGTGCCAGCAGCCAGGCGTATGAGCGCGAGCAGTACTTC
CDR3: CASSQAYEREQYF

D: TRBD2
V: TRBV5-1
length: 15
J: TRBJ2-7
size: .
DNA: TGCGCCAGCAGCTTGGTCGTAGCGGGAAACTACGAGCAGTACTTC
CDR3: CASSLVVAGNYEQYF

D: TRBD2
V: TRBV5-1
length: 13
J: TRBJ2-1
size: .
DNA: TGCGCCAGCAGCCCGTTGGGACTAGCGGAGCAGTTCTTC
CDR3: CASSPLGLAEQFF

D: TRBD1
V: TRBV5-1
length: 15
J: TRBJ2-1
size: .
DNA: TGCGCCAGCAGCGGAGGACAGGGAACATACAATGAGCAGTTCTTC
CDR3: CASSGGQGTYNEQFF